This T cell receptor (beta chain) comes out of a study of neoadjuvant anti-PD-1 for oral cavity cancer. CDR1 is KGHSH and CDR2 is LQKENI in the germline V gene. Losses at the gene ends were 1 base for V and 2 bases for J; bases not matched to a gene: 5. The CDR3 is 16 residues long. Data came from immunoSEQ multiplex PCR; TCRdb stores just in-frame clones and leaves some out. The table lists over 65,000 clones, around 85% of them singletons. Time point of the sample: after neoadjuvant nivolumab, at surgical resection. The sequenced sample was PBMCs, obtained after nivolumab (anti-PD-1) treatment. This TCR came from a person aged 35-80 years with oral cavity squamous cell carcinoma. This sequence joins TRBV18 and TRBJ2-7; 10 positions agree with TRBD1. The chain's CDR3 is CASSPLPGQGPYEQYF. The CDR3 DNA sequence: TGTGCCAGCTCACCACTGCCGGGACAGGGGCCCTACGAGCAGTACTTC. Full variable domain (remainder filled in from reference TRBV18 and TRBJ2-7): NAGVMQNPRHLVRRRGQEARLRCSPMKGHSHVYWYRQLPEEGLKFMVYLQKENIIDESGMPKERFSAEFPKEGPSILRIQQVVRGDSAAYFCASSPLPGQGPYEQYFGPGTRLTVT.